This entry is about one T cell receptor (beta chain). The table lists this clonotype with a few counts. Its antigen target is currently unknown. Within one base of it there is no much larger clone, and no base qualities were kept. Library method: RT-PCR. Instrument used: Illumina HiSeq 2500. TCRdb trimmed the raw reads at Q25, called clones with MiXCR and kept productive beta chains. Rows with a matching CDR3 protein are joined into one entry that keeps the most common DNA and genes. Across this sample there are about 520,000 distinct CDR3 sequences, with roughly 11% seen only once. About 12% of the sample lies in the top ten. According to the study, the label for this sample's time point signals: around 47 days after influenza vaccine administration. This record belongs to a study of response to subunit inactivated influenza vaccine (dated by TCRdb to the late 2010s). About the full investigation: Deep quantitative profiling of the T cell receptor repertoire was used in the study to follow responses to a trivalent subunit inactivated influenza vaccine. What the study reported, not specific to this receptor: The authors suggested that each seasonal influenza vaccination may recruit only a limited number of new T cells.

From the cysteine through the phenylalanine, the CDR3 covers 14 amino acids. Only the CDR3 part of the read is kept: 42 bases, read in frame from the first base. Trimming takes 0 bases from V and 3 bases from J, and the germline ends sit 8 bases apart. The germline V gene specifies LGHNA as CDR1 and YNFKEQ as CDR2. The origin of this receptor is a man between 50 and 59 years old who received an inactivated influenza vaccine. Donor details come from another sample of the same person, matched by shared clones. The chain is encoded by TRBV4-2 joined to TRBJ1-1, with the D gene uncertain. The sequencing here drew on PBMCs from blood, taken about 6 weeks after vaccination. The DNA sequence follows: TGTGCCAGCAGCCAAGATAGCGGATACACTGAAGCTTTCTTT. Protein translation: CASSQDSGYTEAFF.